The next 13 T cell receptor beta chains were all read from a single sample in a study of cytomegalovirus exposure and HLA in healthy donors. Researchers ran the PCR with 60 Vbeta and 13 Jbeta primers. Here immunoSEQ multiplex PCR was the method, and the copy in TCRdb shows in-frame clones only, minus some. The repertoire table contains about 210,000 clones. The sequenced sample was PBMCs. Source of these receptors: a woman aged 25 to 39 in good health and CMV-seropositive.

J is TRBJ1-2 and V is TRBV5-6, with D hard to call. Trimming stripped 4 bases from V and 6 bases from J, with 13 bases between. Per the germline V gene, CDR1 is SGHDT and CDR2 is YYEEEE. The CDR3 contains 13 residues. The CDR3 is CASSPLGRHGYTF. The CDR3 DNA follows: TGTGCCAGCAGCCCCCTAGGAAGACATGGCTACACCTTC.

The CDR3 region has the DNA TGTGCCAGCAGCTTGGGCAGGGGCTACTCTGGAAACACCATATATTTT. Translating gives CASSLGRGYSGNTIYF. The J gene is TRBJ1-3, the V gene TRBV5-4, with D tentatively TRBD1 (6 bases). V lost 0 bases to trimming and J lost 0 bases, with 10 bases between them. This CDR3 has 16 residues. Per the germline V gene, CDR1 is SGHNT and CDR2 is YYREEE (reference sequence).

The chain is built from TRBV11-2 and TRBJ2-7; a possible D gene is TRBD1 (5 bases). V lost 2 bases, J lost 0 bases, and 11 bases lay in between. CDR3 length equals 15 residues. Per the germline V gene, CDR1 is SGHAT and CDR2 is FQNNGV. CDR3 in amino acids: CASSLIGASSYEQYF. The CDR3 region has the DNA TGTGCCAGCAGCTTAATAGGGGCAAGCTCCTACGAGCAGTACTTC.

The J gene is TRBJ1-5, the V gene TRBV12-5; D unclear. CDR3 length: 14 amino acids. Trimming pared 7 bases from V and 2 bases from J, leaving 12 bases between. The germline gives CDR1 LGHNT, CDR2 FRNRAP. The CDR3 loop reads CASDPGRGNQPQHF. CDR3 nucleotide sequence: TGTGCTAGTGATCCGGGGAGGGGCAATCAGCCCCAGCATTTT.

The J gene is TRBJ2-3, the V gene TRBV10-2, with D possibly being TRBD1 (6 bases). The germline CDR1 and CDR2 sequences are WSHSY and SAAADI. The length of the CDR3 is 17 residues. V lost 9 bases to trimming and J lost 2 bases, with 24 bases between them. CDR3 sequence (DNA): TGCGCCAGTCGTTCCGAGGACAGCCTCGAACCCACAGATACGCAGTATTTT. Protein product: CASRSEDSLEPTDTQYF.

This chain connects TRBV5-8 to TRBJ1-5, with D possibly being TRBD1 (5 bases). V lost 6 bases and J 5 bases, leaving 12 bases between the germline ends. This CDR3 is built from 13 residues. Germline loops: CDR1 SGHTS, CDR2 YDEGEE. In DNA form, the CDR3 reads TGTGCCAGCAACCTCGGGGGAGATCAGCCCCAGCATTTT. Its translation is CASNLGGDQPQHF.

The V and J genes are TRBV6-4 and TRBJ1-2; D remains unclear. V was cut by 6 bases and J by 4 bases, with 15 bases left in between. This CDR3 comprises 14 residues. Germline values: CDR1 MRHNA, CDR2 SNTAGT. Written as DNA, the CDR3 is TGTGCCAGCAGCCCTGAGGGCTTCAGCTATGGCTACACCTTC. Translated, it gives CASSPEGFSYGYTF.

The rearrangement links TRBV4-2 to TRBJ2-3; 11 nucleotides match TRBD2. The germline V gene encodes CDR1 LGHNA and CDR2 YNFKEQ. The ends lost 3 bases at V and 4 bases at J; junction bases unmatched: 3. This CDR3 is 15 amino acids long. The CDR3 DNA sequence: TGTGCCAGCAGCCAGGTAGCGGGGGGGGCAGATACGCAGTATTTT. Translating it yields CASSQVAGGADTQYF.

The rearrangement links TRBV19 to TRBJ2-2; 8 nucleotides align to TRBD2. The CDR3 runs to 17 residues. V dropped 4 bases and J dropped 2; count of bases not matched to a gene: 9. In germline, CDR1 is LNHDA, CDR2 SQIVND (reference sequence). The chain's CDR3 is CASSNLLIAGNTGELFF. For the CDR3, the DNA is TGTGCCAGTAGTAACCTCCTCATAGCGGGAAACACCGGGGAGCTGTTTTTT. The complete variable domain, with remaining parts taken from reference TRBV19 and TRBJ2-2, reads DGGITQSPKYLFRKEGQNVTLSCEQNLNHDAMYWYRQDPGQGLRLIYYSQIVNDFQKGDIAEGYSVSREKKESFPLTVTSAQKNPTAFYLCASSNLLIAGNTGELFFGEGSRLTVL.

As DNA, the CDR3 is TGTGCCAGCACCCGGGACTCCTCCTACAATGAGCAGTTCTTC. It translates to CASTRDSSYNEQFF. This chain uses TRBV28 with TRBJ2-1, with a weak D call TRBD2 (6 bases). In germline, CDR1 is MDHEN, CDR2 SYDVKM. This CDR3 is 14 amino acids long. Trimming pared 7 bases from V and 0 bases from J, leaving 10 bases between.

V is TRBV10-1 and J is TRBJ2-7, with 8 bases identical to TRBD1. CDR1 is WNHNN, CDR2 SYGVQD, per germline (reference sequence). The CDR3 is 15 residues long. V was clipped by 5 bases and J by 7 bases; unmatched bases: 13. CDR3 coding DNA: TGCGCCAGCAGTTTAGCGAGGACAGGGACGGGTGAGCAGTACTTC. Amino acid sequence: CASSLARTGTGEQYF.

The chain couples TRBV5-8 to TRBJ2-7; D possibly corresponds to TRBD1 (6 bases). This CDR3 spans 13 amino acids. Deletions cut 3 bases from V and 5 bases from J, with 12 bases between. Germline V gene lookup returns CDR1 SGHTS and CDR2 YDEGEE. CDR3 region: CASSYTGINEQYF. The CDR3 DNA reads as TGTGCCAGCAGCTACACAGGGATCAACGAGCAGTACTTC.

This sequence joins TRBV6-1 and TRBJ2-2; TRBD1 might be the D (5 bases). The CDR3 extends over 13 amino acids. Germline values: CDR1 MNHNS, CDR2 SASEGT. With 7 bases removed from V and 7 bases from J, the gap between germline ends came to 13 bases. The CDR3 DNA sequence: TGTGCCAGCACCCGACGGACACACGGGGAGCTGTTTTTT. Translating gives CASTRRTHGELFF.